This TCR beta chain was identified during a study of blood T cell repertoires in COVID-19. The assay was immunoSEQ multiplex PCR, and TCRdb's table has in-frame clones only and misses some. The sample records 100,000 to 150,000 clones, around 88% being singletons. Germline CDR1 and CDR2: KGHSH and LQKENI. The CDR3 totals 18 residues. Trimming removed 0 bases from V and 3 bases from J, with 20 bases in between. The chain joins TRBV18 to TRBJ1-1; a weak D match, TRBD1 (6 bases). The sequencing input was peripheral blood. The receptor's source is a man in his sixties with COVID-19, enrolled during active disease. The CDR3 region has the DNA TGTGCCAGCTCACCACCGAACGGCGGGGGCGGACAAGACACTGAAGCTTTCTTT. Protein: CASSPPNGGGGQDTEAFF. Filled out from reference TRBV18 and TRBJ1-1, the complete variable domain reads NAGVMQNPRHLVRRRGQEARLRCSPMKGHSHVYWYRQLPEEGLKFMVYLQKENIIDESGMPKERFSAEFPKEGPSILRIQQVVRGDSAAYFCASSPPNGGGGQDTEAFFGQGTRLTVV.